This T cell receptor beta chain was identified during a study of T-cell memory formation after mild COVID-19. Study-wide points: Second-wave clones that peaked on day 37 lacked confirmed SARS-CoV-2 specificity. A second wave expanding day 15 to 37 was CD4+-biased; contracting clones were balanced.

J was trimmed by 2 bases and V by 3 bases; bases with no gene match: 4. This CDR3 spans 15 amino acids. The germline V gene encodes CDR1 SGHRS and CDR2 YFSETQ. TCRalpha and TCRbeta libraries used 5'RACE with constant-segment primers and UMIs. TCRdb re-called the 5' RACE reads with MiXCR, one entry per CDR3 protein. The repertoire holds hundreds of thousands of distinct CDR3 sequences, with 15% to 20% as singletons. This clonotype has a handful of counts. Antigen specificity is unknown. This clonotype originated in an adult woman who had mild COVID-19 (a few samples of this study predate the infection). Cell type and time point are not known. The chain couples TRBV5-1 to TRBJ2-3; TRBD2 agrees at 9 bases. Sequencing input: PBMCs or a T cell subset sorted from them (not recorded which). CDR3 residues: CASSWLAGPTDTQYF. The CDR3 DNA is TGCGCCAGCAGCTGGCTAGCGGGACCCACAGATACGCAGTATTTT.